The subject of this entry is one T cell receptor beta chain. The record originates from a study of blood T cell repertoires in COVID-19. About the research overall: Sites in the United States, Italy and Spain provided acute and convalescent COVID-19 samples. The analysed material was cDNA or gDNA that came from T cells, B-cell-depleted T cells, or PBMCs.

Seattle's enrolled individuals joined amid active infection and were then monitored longitudinally. The authors' processing: Reference gene primer amplification yielded estimated nucleated cell counts. The repertoire was sequenced with immunoSEQ multiplex PCR; TCRdb's copy has only in-frame clones and lacks some. V and J calls and clone size are given by that table; D and trimming were obtained from the DNA. The sample records about 49,000 clones, 93% being singletons. CDR3 length: 12 residues. J was trimmed by 8 bases and V by 3 bases; bases with no gene match: 6. Germline CDR1 is DFQATT and CDR2 is SNEGSKA (reference sequence).

The specimen was peripheral blood. This TCR derives from a man in his 60s with COVID-19, enrolled during active disease. The chain recombines TRBV20-1 with TRBJ1-2; 7 positions match TRBD1. CDR3 coding DNA: TGCAGTGCTAGTGGACAGGCTCGAGGCTACACCTTC. It translates to CSASGQARGYTF.